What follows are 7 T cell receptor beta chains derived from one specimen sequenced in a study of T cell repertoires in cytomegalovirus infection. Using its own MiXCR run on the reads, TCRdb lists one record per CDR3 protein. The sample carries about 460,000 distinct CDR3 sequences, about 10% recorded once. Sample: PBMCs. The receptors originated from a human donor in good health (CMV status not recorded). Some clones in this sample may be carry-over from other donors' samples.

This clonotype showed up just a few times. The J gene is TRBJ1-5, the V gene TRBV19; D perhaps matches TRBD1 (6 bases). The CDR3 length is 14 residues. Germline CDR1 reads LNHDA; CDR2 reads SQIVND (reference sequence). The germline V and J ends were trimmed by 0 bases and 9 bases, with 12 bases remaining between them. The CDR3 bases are TGTGCCAGTAGTATAGAACAACAGGGCCCGCCCCAGCATTTT. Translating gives CASSIEQQGPPQHF.

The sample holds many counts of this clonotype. The CDR3 here is CASGSGTGLRPYGYTF. In nucleotides, the CDR3 is TGTGCTAGTGGTTCCGGGACAGGGTTAAGGCCCTATGGCTACACCTTC. J is TRBJ1-2 and V is TRBV12-5; 9 bases are a match to TRBD1. Germline loops: CDR1 LGHNT, CDR2 FRNRAP. This CDR3 has 16 residues. J was trimmed by 4 bases and V by 4 bases; bases with no gene match: 10.

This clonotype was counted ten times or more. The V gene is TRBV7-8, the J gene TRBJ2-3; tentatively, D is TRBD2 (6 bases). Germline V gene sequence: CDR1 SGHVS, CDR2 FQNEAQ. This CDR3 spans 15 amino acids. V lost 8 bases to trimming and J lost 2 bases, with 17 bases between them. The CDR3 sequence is CASFSGGLPTDTQYF. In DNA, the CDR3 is TGTGCCAGCTTTTCCGGGGGACTCCCCACAGATACGCAGTATTTT.

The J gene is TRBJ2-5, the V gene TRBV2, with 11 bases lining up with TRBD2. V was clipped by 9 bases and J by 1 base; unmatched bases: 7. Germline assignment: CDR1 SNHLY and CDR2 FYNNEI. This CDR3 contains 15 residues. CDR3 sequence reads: CASGLAGVLQETQYF. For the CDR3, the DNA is TGTGCCAGTGGACTAGCGGGTGTGCTCCAAGAGACCCAGTACTTC.

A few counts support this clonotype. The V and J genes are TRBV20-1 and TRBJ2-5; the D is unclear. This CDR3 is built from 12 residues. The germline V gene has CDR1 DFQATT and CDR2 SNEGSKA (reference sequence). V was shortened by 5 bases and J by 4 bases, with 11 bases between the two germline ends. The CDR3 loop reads CSAPSLVETQYF. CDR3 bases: TGCAGTGCTCCTTCTTTGGTAGAGACCCAGTACTTC.

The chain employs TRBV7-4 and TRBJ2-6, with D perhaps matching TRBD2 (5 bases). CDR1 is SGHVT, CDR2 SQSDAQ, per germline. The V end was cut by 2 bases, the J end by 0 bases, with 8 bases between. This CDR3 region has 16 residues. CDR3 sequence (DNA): TGTGCCAGCAGCTTATATCGGGGCTCTGGGGCCAACGTCCTGACTTTC. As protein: CASSLYRGSGANVLTF.

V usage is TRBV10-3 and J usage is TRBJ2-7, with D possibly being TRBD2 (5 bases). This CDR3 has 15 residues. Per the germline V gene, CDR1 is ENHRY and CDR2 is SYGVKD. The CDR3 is CAATRTTKGGSEQYF. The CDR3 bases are TGTGCGGCGACGAGGACGACCAAAGGAGGTAGCGAGCAGTACTTC.